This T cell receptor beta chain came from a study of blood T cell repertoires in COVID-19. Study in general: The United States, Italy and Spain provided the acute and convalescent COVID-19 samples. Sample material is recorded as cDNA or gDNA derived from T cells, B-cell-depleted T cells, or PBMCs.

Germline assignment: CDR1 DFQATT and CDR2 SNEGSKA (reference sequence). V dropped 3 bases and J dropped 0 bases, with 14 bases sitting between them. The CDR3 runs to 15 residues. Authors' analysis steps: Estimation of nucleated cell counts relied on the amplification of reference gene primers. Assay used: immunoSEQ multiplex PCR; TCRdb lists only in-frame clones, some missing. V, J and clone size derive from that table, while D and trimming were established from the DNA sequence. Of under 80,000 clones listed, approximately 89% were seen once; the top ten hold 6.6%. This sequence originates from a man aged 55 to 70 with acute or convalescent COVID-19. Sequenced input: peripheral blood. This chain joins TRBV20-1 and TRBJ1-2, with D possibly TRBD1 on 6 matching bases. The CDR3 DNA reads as TGCAGTGCTAGTCCTGGACAGCTGGCTAACTATGGCTACACCTTC. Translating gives CSASPGQLANYGYTF.